This TCR beta chain appears in the sequencing data of a study of Tregs in tolerant kidney transplant recipients. Study overall: Recipients received nonmyeloablative bone marrow transplants from related graft donors, with transient mixed chimerism. Study-level results: Biological reproducibility was not directly addressed in this study. The small number of patients limits these findings pending further validation.

V was trimmed by 8 bases and J by 4 bases, leaving 9 bases between them. CDR1 SGHAT and CDR2 FQNNGV come from the germline V gene. The CDR3 spans 12 residues. Notes on this clone: Its antigen remains unknown.

The protocol was immunoSEQ multiplex PCR, while the TCRdb copy is restricted to in-frame clones and leaves out a portion. Among some 66,000 clones, approximately 92% were seen once, and the ten largest hold about 10%. The clonotype originates from a human donor who received a combined kidney and bone marrow transplant. J is TRBJ2-1 and V is TRBV11-2; weak D call: TRBD2 (5 bases). Sequencing was performed on CD8+ T cells from blood, taken before the transplant. CDR3 in amino acids: CASEGGYNEQFF. The CDR3 nucleotides are TGTGCCAGCGAAGGCGGGTACAATGAGCAGTTCTTC.